This T cell receptor (beta chain) is drawn from a study of tumor-infiltrating lymphocytes in oesophageal squamous cell carcinoma. TCRdb re-called the PCR reads through MiXCR, storing one row per CDR3 protein. The repertoire includes approximately 15,000 distinct CDR3 sequences, roughly 50% of them detected once, and 20% sits in the top ten. This CDR3 is built from 14 residues. Trimming took 6 bases from V and 7 from J; bases not matched to a gene: 8. The sequence was collected from a male donor with esophageal squamous cell carcinoma. Input material: esophageal tumor tissue. The chain is built from TRBV12-3 or TRBV12-4 and TRBJ1-5; 8 positions agree with TRBD1. CDR3 sequence reads: CASSPDRGRQPQHF. The CDR3 DNA reads TGTGCCAGCAGCCCAGACAGGGGAAGGCAGCCCCAGCATTTT.